The clone carrying this T cell receptor beta chain was detected a few times. The data were taken from a study of control samples from healthy donors and cancer patients. Germline V gene data show CDR1 as SNHLY and CDR2 as FYNNEI. V shed 3 bases and J shed 5 bases, with 8 bases lying between them. The CDR3 covers 13 residues. Profiling relied on immunoSEQ multiplex PCR, and the TCRdb table lists in-frame clones only, not all of them. The sample includes about 60,000 clones, 85% seen only once; the top ten take about 5%. The chain recombines TRBV2 with TRBJ1-5; TRBD1 is a possible D gene (5 bases). The specimen sequenced was blood. This clonotype originated in a man in his forties or fifties in good health. CDR3 coding DNA: TGTGCCAGCAGTGATGCGGGGGATCAGCCCCAGCATTTT. It translates to CASSDAGDQPQHF. The whole variable domain, filled in from reference TRBV2 and TRBJ1-5, reads EPEVTQTPSHQVTQMGQEVILRCVPISNHLYFYWYRQILGQKVEFLVSFYNNEISEKSEIFDDQFSVERPDGSNFTLKIRSTKLEDSAMYFCASSDAGDQPQHFGDGTRLSIL.